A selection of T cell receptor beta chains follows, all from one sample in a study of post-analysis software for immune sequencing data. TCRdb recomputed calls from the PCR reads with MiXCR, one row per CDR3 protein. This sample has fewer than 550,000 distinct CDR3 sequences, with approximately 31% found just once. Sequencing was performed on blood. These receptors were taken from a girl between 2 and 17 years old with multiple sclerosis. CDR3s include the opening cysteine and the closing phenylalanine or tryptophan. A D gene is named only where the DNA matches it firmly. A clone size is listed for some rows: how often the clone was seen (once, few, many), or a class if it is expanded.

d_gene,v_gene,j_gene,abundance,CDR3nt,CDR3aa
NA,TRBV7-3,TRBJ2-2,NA,TGTGCCAGCAGCTTCCAACCCACAGGGTCAGTTGCCGGGGAGCTGTTTTTT,CASSFQPTGSVAGELFF
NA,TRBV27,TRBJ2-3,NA,TGTGCCAGCAGTTTCAGCACGCGGGATACGCAGTATTTT,CASSFSTRDTQYF
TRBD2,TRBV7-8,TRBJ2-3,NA,TGTGCCAGCAGCTTAGTAACGGCGGGGGGGCCAACAGATACGCAGTATTTT,CASSLVTAGGPTDTQYF
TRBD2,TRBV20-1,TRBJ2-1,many,TGCAGTGCTAGAATGGGACTAGCGGGGGGGCCTTACAATGAGCAGTTCTTC,CSARMGLAGGPYNEQFF
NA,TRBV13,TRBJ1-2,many,TGTGCCGGATATTCCCAGGGGTGGGACTATGGCTACACCTTC,CAGYSQGWDYGYTF
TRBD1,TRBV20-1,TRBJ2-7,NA,TGCAGTGCTAGGGGGGACAGGAGCTCCTACGAGCAGTACTTC,CSARGDRSSYEQYF
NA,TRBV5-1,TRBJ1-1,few,TGCGCCAGCAGCTTGTTTCGTGGGGGGGACACTGAAGCTTTCTTT,CASSLFRGGDTEAFF
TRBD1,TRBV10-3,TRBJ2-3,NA,TGTGCCATCAGGAGAGGACAGGGGGACACAGATACGCAGTATTTT,CAIRRGQGDTDTQYF
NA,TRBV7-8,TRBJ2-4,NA,TGTGCCAGCAGCCCCCGTACGGACAGCCCACTAGCCAAAAACATTCAGTACTTC,CASSPRTDSPLAKNIQYF
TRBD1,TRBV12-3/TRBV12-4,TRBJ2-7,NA,TGTGCCAGCAGTTTAGCCGGACAGGTGGCCTACGAGCAGTACTTC,CASSLAGQVAYEQYF
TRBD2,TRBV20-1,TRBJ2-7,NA,TGCAGTGCTGCCGGGACTAGTCACGAGCAGTACTTC,CSAAGTSHEQYF
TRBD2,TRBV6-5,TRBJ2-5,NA,TGTGCCAGCAGTTACCAGACTAGCGGGAAAGAGACCCAGTACTTC,CASSYQTSGKETQYF
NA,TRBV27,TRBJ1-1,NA,TGTGCCAGTTGCGAGGGGGATTTCAGCACTGAAGCTTTCTTT,CASCEGDFSTEAFF
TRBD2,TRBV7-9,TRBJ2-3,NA,TGTGCCAGCAGCTTTTCGGGACTAGCAGATACGCAGTATTTT,CASSFSGLADTQYF
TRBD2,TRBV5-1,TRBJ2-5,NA,TGCGCCAGCAGCCCCTCCGGTTTAGCGGGGACCCAGTACTTC,CASSPSGLAGTQYF
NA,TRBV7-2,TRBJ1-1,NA,TGTGCCAGCAGCCAACAGGGTAGGACTGAAGCTTTCTTT,CASSQQGRTEAFF
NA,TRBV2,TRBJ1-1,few,TGTGCCATAGCTCCGACAGGGAACACTGAAGCTTTCTTT,CAIAPTGNTEAFF
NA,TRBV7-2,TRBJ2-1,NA,TGTGCCAGCAGCTCCGTCCCGCGCGGGGTCGACAATGAGCAGTTCTTC,CASSSVPRGVDNEQFF
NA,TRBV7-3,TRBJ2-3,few,TGTGCCAGCAGCTCGTCCCCTTCAGACACAGATACGCAGTATTTT,CASSSSPSDTDTQYF
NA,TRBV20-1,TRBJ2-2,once,TGCAGTGGTACAGTCGTGAACACCGGGGAGCTGTTTTTT,CSGTVVNTGELFF
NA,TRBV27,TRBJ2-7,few,TGTGCCAGCGGTAAAGACAGCTCCTACGAGCAGTACTTC,CASGKDSSYEQYF
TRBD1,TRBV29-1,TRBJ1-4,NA,TGCAGCGTTGAGGACGACAGGGTCGTAGAAAAACTGTTTTTT,CSVEDDRVVEKLFF
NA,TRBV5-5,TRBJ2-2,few,TGTGCCAGCAGTTATGGGACCGGGGAGCTGTTTTTT,CASSYGTGELFF
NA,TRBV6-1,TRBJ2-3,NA,TGTGCCAGCAGCCCACCTACTAGCACAGATACGCAGTATTTT,CASSPPTSTDTQYF
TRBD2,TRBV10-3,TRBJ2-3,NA,TGTGCCATCAGTGAGGCCGCCGGGCGGGGGGGCCCTGATACGCAGTATTTT,CAISEAAGRGGPDTQYF
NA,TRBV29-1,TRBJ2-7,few,TGCAGCGTTAGCGGGACAGGCCTGACATCCTACGAGCAGTACTTC,CSVSGTGLTSYEQYF
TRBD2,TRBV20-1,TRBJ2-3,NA,TGCAGTGCTACGGGACTAGCAAGCACAGATACGCAGTATTTT,CSATGLASTDTQYF
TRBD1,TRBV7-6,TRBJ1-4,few,TGTGCCAGCAGCTTAGCTTCCAGGGGGCGCAGGGAGGATGAGAAACTGTTTTTT,CASSLASRGRREDEKLFF
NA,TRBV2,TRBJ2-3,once,TGTGCCAGCGCGGCCATATCGGATACGCAGTATTTT,CASAAISDTQYF
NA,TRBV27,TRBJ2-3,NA,TGTGCCAGCAGTCTGGGACATTTCACAGATACGCAGTATTTT,CASSLGHFTDTQYF
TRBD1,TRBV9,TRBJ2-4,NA,TGTGCCAGCAGCGCCAGACAGGGGGGCGGGGAGCAGTACTTC,CASSARQGGGEQYF
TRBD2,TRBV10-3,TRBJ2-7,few,TGTGCCATCAGTGAAGGGCTAGCGGGGGACGAGCAGTACTTC,CAISEGLAGDEQYF
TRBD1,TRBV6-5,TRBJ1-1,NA,TGTGCCAGCAAGAGGCGGGACAGCCTGAACACTGAAGCTTTCTTT,CASKRRDSLNTEAFF
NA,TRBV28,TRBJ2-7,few,TGTGCCAGCAGCGGTCCCCTAGCGTTCTACGAGCAGTACTTC,CASSGPLAFYEQYF
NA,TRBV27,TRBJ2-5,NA,TGTGCCAGCAGTTTACAGGGGAGGGTAGAGGAGACCCAGTACTTC,CASSLQGRVEETQYF
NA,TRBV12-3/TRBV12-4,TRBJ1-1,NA,TGTGCCAGCAGCGGCAGGGTTAACACTGAAACTTTCTTT,CASSGRVNTETFF